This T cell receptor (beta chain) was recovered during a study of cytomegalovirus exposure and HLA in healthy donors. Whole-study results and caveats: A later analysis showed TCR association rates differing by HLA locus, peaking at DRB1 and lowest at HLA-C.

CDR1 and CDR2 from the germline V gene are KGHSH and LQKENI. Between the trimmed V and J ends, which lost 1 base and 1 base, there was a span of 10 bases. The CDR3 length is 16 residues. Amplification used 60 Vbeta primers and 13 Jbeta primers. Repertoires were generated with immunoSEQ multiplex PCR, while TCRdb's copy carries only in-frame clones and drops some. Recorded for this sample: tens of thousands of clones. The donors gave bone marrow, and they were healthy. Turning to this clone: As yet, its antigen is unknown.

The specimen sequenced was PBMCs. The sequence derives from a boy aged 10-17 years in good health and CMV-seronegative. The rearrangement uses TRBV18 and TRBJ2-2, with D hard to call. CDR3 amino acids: CASSPQRSENTGELFF. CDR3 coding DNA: TGTGCCAGCTCACCACAGCGATCGGAGAACACCGGGGAGCTGTTTTTT.